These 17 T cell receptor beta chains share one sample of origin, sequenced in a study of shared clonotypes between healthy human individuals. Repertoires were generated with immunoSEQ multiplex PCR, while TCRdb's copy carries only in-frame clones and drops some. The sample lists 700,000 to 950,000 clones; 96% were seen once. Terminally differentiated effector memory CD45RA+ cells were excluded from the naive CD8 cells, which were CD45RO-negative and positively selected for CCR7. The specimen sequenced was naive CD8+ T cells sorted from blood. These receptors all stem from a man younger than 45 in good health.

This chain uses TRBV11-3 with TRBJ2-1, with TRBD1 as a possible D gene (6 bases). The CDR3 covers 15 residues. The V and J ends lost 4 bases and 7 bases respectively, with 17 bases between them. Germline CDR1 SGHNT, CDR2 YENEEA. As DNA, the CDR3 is TGTGCCAGCAGCTCATACAGGGTAGGACTGAATGAGCAGTTCTTC. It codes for CASSSYRVGLNEQFF.

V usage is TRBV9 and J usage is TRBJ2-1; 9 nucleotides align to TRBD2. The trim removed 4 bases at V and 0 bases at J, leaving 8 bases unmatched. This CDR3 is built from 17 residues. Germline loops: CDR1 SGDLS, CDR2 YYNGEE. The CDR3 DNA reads TGTGCCAGCAGCAAAGCGGGAGGCTCGAGCTCCTACAATGAGCAGTTCTTC. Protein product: CASSKAGGSSSYNEQFF.

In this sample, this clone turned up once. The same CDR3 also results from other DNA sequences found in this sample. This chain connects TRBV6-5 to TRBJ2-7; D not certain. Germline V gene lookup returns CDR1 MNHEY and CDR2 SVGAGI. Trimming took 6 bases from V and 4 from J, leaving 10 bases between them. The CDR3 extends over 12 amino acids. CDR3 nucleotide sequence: TGTGCCAGCAGCCCCGGTGGGTACGAGCAGTACTTC. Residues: CASSPGGYEQYF.

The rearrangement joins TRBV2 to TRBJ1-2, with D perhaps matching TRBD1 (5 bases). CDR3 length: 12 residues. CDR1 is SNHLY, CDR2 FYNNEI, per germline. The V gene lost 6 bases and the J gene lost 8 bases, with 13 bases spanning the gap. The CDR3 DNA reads TGTGCCAGCAGGGTGTGGGGACGGGGCTACACCTTC. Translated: CASRVWGRGYTF.

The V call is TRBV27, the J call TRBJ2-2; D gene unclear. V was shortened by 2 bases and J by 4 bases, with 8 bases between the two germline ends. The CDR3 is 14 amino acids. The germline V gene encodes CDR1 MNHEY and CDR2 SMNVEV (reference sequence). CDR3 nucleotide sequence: TGTGCCAGCAGTTTAGGCAGCCTCACCGGGGAGCTGTTTTTT. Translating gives CASSLGSLTGELFF.

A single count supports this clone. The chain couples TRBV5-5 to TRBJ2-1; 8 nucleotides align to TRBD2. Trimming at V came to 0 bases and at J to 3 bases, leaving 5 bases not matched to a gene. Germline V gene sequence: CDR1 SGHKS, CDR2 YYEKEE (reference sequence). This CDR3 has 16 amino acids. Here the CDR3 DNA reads TGTGCCAGCAGCTTGGATATAGCGGGACGCTACAATGAGCAGTTCTTC. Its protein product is CASSLDIAGRYNEQFF.

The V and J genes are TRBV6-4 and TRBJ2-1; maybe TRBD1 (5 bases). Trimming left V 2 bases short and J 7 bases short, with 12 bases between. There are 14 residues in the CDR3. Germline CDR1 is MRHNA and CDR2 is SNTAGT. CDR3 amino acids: CASSDTGGINEQFF. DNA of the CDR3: TGTGCCAGCAGTGACACAGGCGGTATAAATGAGCAGTTCTTC.

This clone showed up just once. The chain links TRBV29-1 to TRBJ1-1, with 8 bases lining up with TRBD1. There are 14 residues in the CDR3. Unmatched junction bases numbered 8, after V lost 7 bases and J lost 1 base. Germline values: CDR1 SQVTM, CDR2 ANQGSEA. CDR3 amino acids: CSASPGQENTEAFF. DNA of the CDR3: TGCAGCGCCTCTCCGGGACAGGAGAACACTGAAGCTTTCTTT.

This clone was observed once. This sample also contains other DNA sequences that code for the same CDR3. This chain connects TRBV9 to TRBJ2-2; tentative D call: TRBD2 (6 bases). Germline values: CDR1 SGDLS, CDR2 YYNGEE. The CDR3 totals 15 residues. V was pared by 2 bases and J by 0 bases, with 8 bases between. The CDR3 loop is CASSVGTSNTGELFF. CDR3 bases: TGTGCCAGCAGCGTCGGGACTTCGAACACCGGGGAGCTGTTTTTT.

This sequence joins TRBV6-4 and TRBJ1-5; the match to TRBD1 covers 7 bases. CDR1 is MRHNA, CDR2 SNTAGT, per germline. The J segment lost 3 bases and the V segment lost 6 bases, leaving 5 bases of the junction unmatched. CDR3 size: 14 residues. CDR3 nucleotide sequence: TGTGCCAGCAGGGAAGGGGGCGACAATCAGCCCCAGCATTTT. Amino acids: CASREGGDNQPQHF.

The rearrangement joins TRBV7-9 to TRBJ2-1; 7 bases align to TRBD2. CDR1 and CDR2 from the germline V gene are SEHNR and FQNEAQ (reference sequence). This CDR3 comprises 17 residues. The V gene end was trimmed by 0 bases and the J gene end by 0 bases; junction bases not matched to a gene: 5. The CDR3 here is CASSLARGGGSYNEQFF. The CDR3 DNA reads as TGTGCCAGCAGCTTAGCGCGGGGCGGGGGCTCCTACAATGAGCAGTTCTTC.

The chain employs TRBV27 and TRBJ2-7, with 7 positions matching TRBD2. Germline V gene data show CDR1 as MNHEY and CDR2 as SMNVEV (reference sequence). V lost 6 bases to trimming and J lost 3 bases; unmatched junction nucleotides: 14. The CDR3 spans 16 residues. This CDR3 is CASSNIGLSGNYEQYF. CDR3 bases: TGTGCCAGCAGCAATATCGGACTAAGCGGGAACTACGAGCAGTACTTC.

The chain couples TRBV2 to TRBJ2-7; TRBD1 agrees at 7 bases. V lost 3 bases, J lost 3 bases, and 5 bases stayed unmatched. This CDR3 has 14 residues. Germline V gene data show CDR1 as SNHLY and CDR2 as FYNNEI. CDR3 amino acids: CASSDRDRFYEQYF. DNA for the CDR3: TGTGCCAGCAGTGACCGGGACAGATTCTACGAGCAGTACTTC. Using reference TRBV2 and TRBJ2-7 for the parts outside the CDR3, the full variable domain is EPEVTQTPSHQVTQMGQEVILRCVPISNHLYFYWYRQILGQKVEFLVSFYNNEISEKSEIFDDQFSVERPDGSNFTLKIRSTKLEDSAMYFCASSDRDRFYEQYFGPGTRLTVT.

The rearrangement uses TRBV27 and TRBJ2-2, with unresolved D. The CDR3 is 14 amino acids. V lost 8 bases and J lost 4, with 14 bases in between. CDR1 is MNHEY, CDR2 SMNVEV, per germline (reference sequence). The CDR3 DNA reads TGTGCCAGCCGACTTCTGGGAAGCACCGGGGAGCTGTTTTTT. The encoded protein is CASRLLGSTGELFF.

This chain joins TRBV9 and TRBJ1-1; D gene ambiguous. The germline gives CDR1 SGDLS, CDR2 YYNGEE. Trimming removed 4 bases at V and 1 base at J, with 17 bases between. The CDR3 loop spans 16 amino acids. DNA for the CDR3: TGTGCCAGCAGCCCCGGGAAGGTGGTTTGGAACACTGAAGCTTTCTTT. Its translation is CASSPGKVVWNTEAFF.

CDR3 nucleotides: TGTGCCAGTAGTGCTCCCGTTTTTGGGGCCAACGTCCTGACTTTC. Translated, it gives CASSAPVFGANVLTF. This chain links TRBV19 with TRBJ2-6; D call uncertain. The germline V and J ends were trimmed by 5 bases and 3 bases, with 11 bases remaining between them. Per germline, CDR1 LNHDA and CDR2 SQIVND (reference sequence). The CDR3 has 15 residues.

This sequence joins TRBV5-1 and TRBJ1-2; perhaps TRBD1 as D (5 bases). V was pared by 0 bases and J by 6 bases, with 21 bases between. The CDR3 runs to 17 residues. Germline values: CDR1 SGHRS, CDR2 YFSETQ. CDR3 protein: CASSLEGRESDLDGYTF. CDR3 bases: TGCGCCAGCAGCTTGGAGGGCAGGGAGTCGGATTTGGATGGCTACACCTTC.